The next 27 T cell receptor beta chains were all read from a single sample in a study of T cells in Graves' hyperthyroidism and ophthalmopathy. Amplified TCR beta CDR3 regions came from RNA transcripts. RT-PCR in the first round (using the HTBI primer set) targeted the TCR CDR3. TCRdb re-analysed the multiplex PCR reads in MiXCR, keeping a single row per CDR3 protein. The sample holds 500,000 to 800,000 distinct CDR3 sequences, roughly 45% seen once. Sequencing was performed on peripheral blood or thyroid tissue (not recorded which). The origin of the receptors is an adult man with Graves' disease, either hyperthyroidism or ophthalmopathy (not recorded which).

The rearrangement uses TRBV2 and TRBJ1-5, with D uncertain. With 5 bases removed from V and 9 bases from J, the gap between germline ends came to 17 bases. The CDR3 covers 14 residues. Germline CDR1 and CDR2: SNHLY and FYNNEI. The CDR3 here is CASSLFSSEVPQHF. The DNA of the CDR3 is TGTGCCAGCAGTCTGTTCAGCTCTGAGGTGCCCCAGCATTTT.

CDR3 nucleotides: TGTGCCAGCAGCTCGGGACTAGCCCAAGAGACCCAGTACTTC. Protein sequence: CASSSGLAQETQYF. The rearrangement joins TRBV7-9 to TRBJ2-5; TRBD2 aligns across 9 bases. V was pared by 4 bases and J by 1 base, with 1 base of the junction left unmatched. Germline CDR1 reads SEHNR; CDR2 reads FQNEAQ (reference sequence). This CDR3 is 14 amino acids long.

V usage is TRBV15 and J usage is TRBJ1-5, with D tentatively TRBD1 (5 bases). Germline lookup yields CDR1 LNHNV and CDR2 YYDKDF (reference sequence). V was trimmed by 10 bases and J by 4 bases, leaving 20 bases between them. CDR3 size: 15 residues. CDR3 nucleotides: TGTGCCAGCAGTTCACCGGGCCAGGGAAATCAGCCCCAGCATTTT. This encodes CASSSPGQGNQPQHF.

Note on this clonotype: The CDR3 does not close with the conserved phenylalanine or tryptophan, likely indicating a read error. The chain carries TRBV12-3 or TRBV12-4 and TRBJ1-1; D perhaps matches TRBD1 (6 bases). The V gene lost 9 bases and the J gene lost 2 bases, with 13 bases spanning the gap. The CDR3 is made up of 13 amino acids. The CDR3 region is CASKGQSNTEAFL. The DNA for the CDR3 is TGTGCCAGTAAAGGACAGAGTAACACTGAAGCTTTCCTT.

The table lists this clonotype with a few counts. V is TRBV12-5 and J is TRBJ2-7; TRBD1 or TRBD2 may be the D gene (5 bases each). Trimming removed 6 bases at V and 6 bases at J, with 18 bases between. The CDR3 has 14 residues. Germline V gives CDR1 LGHNT, CDR2 FRNRAP. The chain's CDR3 is CASGPAGRAVEQYF. CDR3 DNA: TGTGCTAGTGGCCCCGCGGGCAGGGCAGTCGAGCAGTACTTC.

The chain employs TRBV20-1 and TRBJ1-1; the match to TRBD1 covers 7 bases. CDR1 is DFQATT and CDR2 is SNEGSKA in the germline V gene (reference sequence). J was trimmed by 4 bases and V by 6 bases; bases with no gene match: 11. The CDR3 sequence is 14 residues long. CDR3 sequence: CSASSYQGVTEAFF. The CDR3 coding sequence is TGCAGTGCCTCGTCCTACCAGGGGGTCACTGAAGCTTTCTTT.

This rearrangement joins TRBV4-1 to TRBJ2-5, with no clear D. Trimming took 0 bases from V and 4 from J, leaving 9 bases between them. The V gene's germline CDR1 is MGHRA and CDR2 YSYEKL. This CDR3 spans 14 amino acids. In nucleotides, the CDR3 is TGCGCCAGCAGCCAAGAAATCAGGCGAGAGACCCAGTACTTC. It translates to CASSQEIRRETQYF.

This clonotype was recorded at least ten times. V usage is TRBV20-1 and J usage is TRBJ1-1, with TRBD1 as a possible D gene (5 bases). Germline CDR1 and CDR2: DFQATT and SNEGSKA (reference sequence). This CDR3 comprises 12 residues. V was pared by 3 bases and J by 3 bases, with 8 bases between. The CDR3 region is CSASGGYTEAFF. The CDR3 DNA follows: TGCAGTGCTAGCGGGGGGTACACTGAAGCTTTCTTT.

This clonotype was seen a few times. The V call is TRBV7-8, the J call TRBJ1-5, with 9 bases matching TRBD1. This CDR3 region has 17 residues. CDR1 is SGHVS and CDR2 is FQNEAQ in the germline V gene. V dropped 5 bases and J dropped 0; count of bases not matched to a gene: 8. The CDR3 sequence: CASSPKQGASSNQPQHF. The CDR3 nucleotides read TGTGCCAGCAGCCCGAAACAGGGGGCGTCTAGCAATCAGCCCCAGCATTTT.

The chain carries TRBV24-1 and TRBJ2-5; perhaps TRBD1 as D (7 bases). The CDR3 length is 14 residues. V shed 8 bases and J shed 5 bases, with 17 bases lying between them. Germline values: CDR1 KGHDR, CDR2 SFDVKD. DNA for the CDR3: TGTGCCACCATGCAGGGGGGACAGAAGGAGACCCAGTACTTC. It yields the protein CATMQGGQKETQYF.

This chain connects TRBV20-1 to TRBJ1-1; 9 bases agree with TRBD1. V was pared by 4 bases and J by 1 base, with 13 bases of the junction left unmatched. Germline lookup yields CDR1 DFQATT and CDR2 SNEGSKA (reference sequence). The CDR3 runs to 17 residues. CDR3 DNA sequence: TGCAGTGCTACGAAAACAGTGGGACAGGGTCCGAACACTGAAGCTTTCTTT. It codes for CSATKTVGQGPNTEAFF.

This clonotype has a handful of counts. The chain combines TRBV12-3 or TRBV12-4 with TRBJ1-3; D not resolved. This CDR3 comprises 17 residues. Between the trimmed V and J ends, which lost 5 bases and 0 bases, there was a span of 17 bases. Here the CDR3 reads CASSQTKDRFSGNTIYF. CDR3 DNA sequence: TGTGCCAGCAGTCAGACCAAGGACCGATTCTCTGGAAACACCATATATTTT.

This clonotype came up many times. The chain combines TRBV7-2 with TRBJ2-7; 9 bases line up with TRBD1. The CDR3 extends over 18 amino acids. Germline V gives CDR1 SGHTA, CDR2 FQGNSA. The V segment lost 0 bases and the J segment 3 bases; nucleotides outside the gene matches: 12. Here the CDR3 DNA reads TGTGCCAGCAGCTTAGCCGGTGGCGCGACGGGACAGGGCTACGAGCAGTACTTC. Translating it yields CASSLAGGATGQGYEQYF.

This sequence joins TRBV24-1 and TRBJ1-5, with D hard to call. The CDR3 length is 14 residues. Trimming removed 4 bases from V and 7 bases from J, with 13 bases in between. Germline V CDR1 and CDR2: KGHDR, SFDVKD. The CDR3 DNA is TGTGCCACCAGTGAGTCTGCCCCGGGACAGCCCCAGCATTTT. It encodes CATSESAPGQPQHF.

The rearrangement joins TRBV9 to TRBJ2-5; a weak D match, TRBD2 (7 bases). Germline CDR1 reads SGDLS; CDR2 reads YYNGEE. V was clipped by 0 bases and J by 4 bases, with 10 bases between them. The CDR3 is made up of 14 amino acids. The DNA of the CDR3 is TGTGCCAGCAGCGTAGGGGGGGGCTCAGAGACCCAGTACTTC. The encoded protein is CASSVGGGSETQYF.

The DNA of the CDR3 is TGCAGCTTAAGTCTGGCTGGGACTGAAGCTTTCTTT. Amino acid sequence: CSLSLAGTEAFF. The chain uses TRBV29-1 and TRBJ1-1; D uncertain. This CDR3 has 12 residues. The ends were cut back, 8 bases at V and 5 bases at J, with 15 bases in the middle. Looked up from germline, CDR1 is SQVTM and CDR2 is ANQGSEA.

This clonotype has just one count. The chain uses TRBV2 and TRBJ1-2, with D maybe TRBD1 (6 bases). V lost 7 bases and J 10 bases, leaving 16 bases between the germline ends. CDR3 length equals 12 residues. Germline values: CDR1 SNHLY, CDR2 FYNNEI. CDR3 loop: CASMGAVEHYTF. The CDR3 nucleotides are TGTGCCAGCATGGGGGCGGTCGAACACTACACCTTC.

The rearrangement links TRBV10-3 to TRBJ1-2; TRBD1 is a possible D gene (6 bases). Between the trimmed V and J ends, which lost 0 bases and 8 bases, there was a span of 22 bases. This CDR3 comprises 17 residues. Germline V gene data show CDR1 as ENHRY and CDR2 as SYGVKD. CDR3 DNA sequence: TGTGCCATCAGTGAGTCGGCGGGGACAATTAGCGGATTGGGCTACACCTTC. Protein product: CAISESAGTISGLGYTF.

There are a few counts of this clonotype. The genes are TRBV20-1 and TRBJ1-5; D unclear. The germline V gene encodes CDR1 DFQATT and CDR2 SNEGSKA (reference sequence). The CDR3 length is 15 residues. The germline V and J ends were trimmed by 6 bases and 4 bases, with 19 bases remaining between them. The CDR3, as DNA: TGCAGTGCAATGTTTACGGGGTCGGGGAATCAGCCCCAGCATTTT. Translation: CSAMFTGSGNQPQHF.

This sequence joins TRBV25-1 and TRBJ1-2, with D possibly matching TRBD1 (6 bases). CDR3 size: 16 residues. In germline, CDR1 is MGHDK, CDR2 SYGVNS. The V and J ends lost 5 bases and 4 bases respectively, with 20 bases between them. Here the CDR3 DNA reads TGTGCCAGCAGTCCCATACCCCAGGGGTCGGGCTATGGCTACACCTTC. This sequence encodes CASSPIPQGSGYGYTF.

This clonotype was detected only a few times. The chain is built from TRBV5-4 and TRBJ1-1, with a tentative D call TRBD1 (6 bases). V was cut by 4 bases and J by 5 bases, with 18 bases left in between. The germline V gene has CDR1 SGHNT and CDR2 YYREEE (reference sequence). This CDR3 region has 15 residues. The CDR3 DNA follows: TGTGCCAGCAGCGCCCCGGGGGCAGGGAATACTGAAGCTTTCTTT. As protein: CASSAPGAGNTEAFF.

CDR3 protein: CASIRTFNTGELFF. CDR3 in DNA: TGTGCCAGCATTCGCACCTTTAACACCGGGGAGCTGTTTTTT. V is TRBV6-6 and J is TRBJ2-2, with D unclear. CDR1 and CDR2 from the germline V gene are MNHNY and SVGAGI (reference sequence). The CDR3 sequence is 14 residues long. V gave up 7 bases and J gave up 2 bases, with 11 bases separating them.

V is TRBV10-2 and J is TRBJ2-2, with D perhaps TRBD1 or TRBD2 (5 bases each). V was clipped by 3 bases and J by 2 bases, with 16 bases between them. This CDR3 is 17 amino acids long. Germline loops: CDR1 WSHSY, CDR2 SAAADI. For the CDR3, the DNA is TGCGCCAGCAGTGACCAGGGAGCCCCCTCAAACACCGGGGAGCTGTTTTTT. Its translation is CASSDQGAPSNTGELFF.

This chain uses TRBV27 with TRBJ1-1; D is unclear. The CDR3 consists of 15 residues. CDR1 is MNHEY, CDR2 SMNVEV, per germline (reference sequence). Trimming shortened V by 0 bases and J by 1 base, and 9 bases separated the two germline ends. CDR3 in DNA: TGTGCCAGCAGTTTATCGTTGGCTGCGAACACTGAAGCTTTCTTT. This codes for CASSLSLAANTEAFF.

The sample holds a few counts of this clonotype. The gene calls are TRBV20-1 and TRBJ1-2, with D possibly being TRBD1 (5 bases). The V end was cut by 3 bases, the J end by 3 bases, with 14 bases between. The CDR3 covers 14 residues. CDR1 is DFQATT, CDR2 SNEGSKA, per germline (reference sequence). The DNA for the CDR3 is TGCAGTGCTAGGCAGGGATGGGACGACTATGGCTACACCTTC. It specifies CSARQGWDDYGYTF.

The chain is built from TRBV5-4 and TRBJ2-2; D ambiguous. The V gene lost 1 base and the J gene lost 0 bases, with 7 bases spanning the gap. Germline CDR1 reads SGHNT; CDR2 reads YYREEE (reference sequence). CDR3 length: 15 amino acids. The CDR3 here is CASSLNSANTGELFF. CDR3 nucleotides: TGTGCCAGCAGCTTGAACAGTGCGAACACCGGGGAGCTGTTTTTT.

This clonotype has only a few counts. The germline gene is not matched at one end of the junction; a read error may be the cause. The rearrangement links TRBV10-3 to TRBJ2-7, with D perhaps being TRBD1 or TRBD2 (7 bases each). Germline assignment: CDR1 ENHRY and CDR2 SYGVKD. The CDR3 sequence is 14 residues long. For the CDR3, the DNA is TGTGCCAGCAGTTTGGCAGGGGGGGTCTACGAGCAGTACTTC. It codes for CASSLAGGVYEQYF.